Each of the 15 T cell receptor beta chains below was sequenced from the same sample in a study of PD-1 blockade in classical Hodgkin lymphoma. Time point denoted: cycle 4 day 1 (C4D1), after more than 5 weeks of nivolumab. In every patient, relapse followed autologous stem cell transplantation, while exposure to brentuximab vedotin differed. Using magnetic negative selection, the CD4+ T cells were separated out of thawed PBMCs. The protocol was immunoSEQ multiplex PCR, while the TCRdb copy is restricted to in-frame clones and leaves out a portion. The profile shows about 30,000 clones, more than 80% of them singletons. The specimen was CD4+ T cells from blood, collected before the fourth cycle of nivolumab. The receptors originated from a human donor with classical Hodgkin lymphoma.

Only one count was recorded for this clone. This chain connects TRBV6-5 to TRBJ1-1, with D maybe TRBD1 (5 bases). Germline-derived CDR1 and CDR2 are MNHEY and SVGAGI. This CDR3 is 13 amino acids long. Trimming took 0 bases from V and 6 from J, leaving 8 bases between them. The CDR3 bases are TGTGCCAGCAGTTACTCAGGGGTAGCTGAAGCTTTCTTT. Encoded protein: CASSYSGVAEAFF.

The chain recombines TRBV5-1 with TRBJ2-1; TRBD2 matches 7 bases. The CDR3 sequence is 14 residues long. CDR1 is SGHRS, CDR2 YFSETQ, per germline. J gave up 0 bases and V 5 bases, and 2 bases lay outside the gene matches. The CDR3 sequence: CASRSGASYNEQFF. For the CDR3, the DNA is TGCGCCAGCAGGAGCGGGGCCTCCTACAATGAGCAGTTCTTC.

This clone was seen a few times. V gene TRBV6-6 combines with J gene TRBJ1-1; D gene ambiguous. Trimming removed 4 bases from V and 3 bases from J, with 12 bases in between. CDR1 is MNHNY, CDR2 SVGAGI, per germline (reference sequence). There are 14 residues in the CDR3. This chain's CDR3 is CASSLAEGDTEAFF. The CDR3 DNA is TGTGCCAGCAGTTTAGCTGAGGGAGACACTGAAGCTTTCTTT.

In DNA form, the CDR3 reads TGCGCCAGCAGTACCGGCGGGGGCGCGGATACGCAGTATTTT. Protein product: CASSTGGGADTQYF. This chain uses TRBV5-1 with TRBJ2-3; TRBD2 might be the D (7 bases). From germline, CDR1 is SGHRS and CDR2 YFSETQ. V lost 5 bases and J 6 bases, leaving 16 bases between the germline ends. The CDR3 contains 14 residues.

This clone has only one observation. The genes are TRBV6-6 and TRBJ1-4; D is possibly TRBD1 (5 bases). There are 14 residues in the CDR3. Germline lookup yields CDR1 MNHNY and CDR2 SVGAGI (reference sequence). The V end lost 6 bases, the J end lost 7 bases, and 15 bases lay between the germline ends. CDR3 coding DNA: TGTGCCAGCAGGGAACAGGTCCAGGGTGAAAAACTGTTTTTT. Translating gives CASREQVQGEKLFF.

This chain uses TRBV6-1 with TRBJ1-6, with D maybe TRBD1 (5 bases). V gave up 1 base and J gave up 10 bases, with 17 bases separating them. This CDR3 contains 16 residues. The germline V gene encodes CDR1 MNHNS and CDR2 SASEGT. In DNA form, the CDR3 reads TGTGCCAGCAGTGAAGGTTTTGGCAGGGTGGGATCACCCCTCCACTTT. Translation gives CASSEGFGRVGSPLHF.

This clone was picked up a small number of times. The V gene is TRBV5-1, the J gene TRBJ1-5; a weak D match, TRBD1 (5 bases). The V end lost 0 bases, the J end lost 4 bases, and 8 bases lay between the germline ends. CDR1 is SGHRS and CDR2 is YFSETQ in the germline V gene. The CDR3 length is 14 residues. CDR3 sequence: CASSLESGNQPQHF. The CDR3, as DNA: TGCGCCAGCAGCTTGGAATCAGGGAATCAGCCCCAGCATTTT.

The V call is TRBV11-3, the J call TRBJ2-2; no definite D call. Germline CDR1 and CDR2: SGHNT and YENEEA. The CDR3 has 15 amino acids. V was cut by 4 bases and J by 5 bases, with 14 bases left in between. The CDR3 is CASSSSRPETGELFF. CDR3 in DNA: TGTGCCAGCAGCTCCTCACGGCCAGAGACCGGGGAGCTGTTTTTT.

The rearrangement uses TRBV2 and TRBJ1-4; D possibly corresponds to TRBD1 (5 bases). Germline V lookup: CDR1 SNHLY, CDR2 FYNNEI. The CDR3 length is 14 residues. V shed 7 bases and J shed 3 bases, with 12 bases lying between them. CDR3 sequence: CASTRQLSNEKLFF. CDR3 DNA sequence: TGTGCCAGCACCCGACAGCTCTCTAATGAAAAACTGTTTTTT.

This rearrangement joins TRBV5-1 to TRBJ2-2, with D possibly matching TRBD1 (6 bases). The V gene's germline CDR1 is SGHRS and CDR2 YFSETQ. V lost 0 bases and J lost 5, with 14 bases in between. CDR3 length equals 16 residues. CDR3 sequence reads: CASSLAIGQFTGELFF. CDR3 bases: TGCGCCAGCAGCTTGGCAATCGGACAGTTTACCGGGGAGCTGTTTTTT.

J is TRBJ1-2 and V is TRBV6-6; TRBD1 matches at 8 bases. In germline, CDR1 is MNHNY, CDR2 SVGAGI (reference sequence). Trimming cost V 6 bases and J 4 bases; bases outside gene matches: 10. The CDR3 has 15 amino acids. The CDR3 DNA sequence: TGTGCCAGCAGCCCCCCGGACAGGGCGAGCTATGGCTACACCTTC. Translating gives CASSPPDRASYGYTF.

The CDR3 region has the DNA TGTGCCAGCAGTAAGGGAGGGACAGGGGGCTCTGGGGCCAACGTCCTGACTTTC. This gives the protein CASSKGGTGGSGANVLTF. The rearrangement joins TRBV2 to TRBJ2-6; the match to TRBD1 covers 11 bases. In germline, CDR1 is SNHLY, CDR2 FYNNEI. J lost 0 bases, V lost 5 bases, and 6 bases had no gene match. The length of the CDR3 is 18 residues.

Worth noting for this clone: The sample carries other DNA sequences with the same CDR3. This chain uses TRBV5-1 with TRBJ1-5; D uncertain. Trimming removed 0 bases from V and 2 bases from J, with 6 bases in between. Germline CDR1 is SGHRS and CDR2 is YFSETQ. The CDR3 is 14 residues long. Here the CDR3 DNA reads TGCGCCAGCAGCTTGGAAGGACGCAATCAGCCCCAGCATTTT. This codes for CASSLEGRNQPQHF.

This clone has only a few counts. The V call is TRBV6-5, the J call TRBJ1-6; TRBD1 is a possible D gene (6 bases). Germline CDR1 and CDR2: MNHEY and SVGAGI. This CDR3 is 14 amino acids long. Trimming pared 7 bases from V and 6 bases from J, leaving 13 bases between. DNA of the CDR3: TGTGCCAGCAAACAGGGATCGGGTAATTCACCCCTCCACTTT. Encoded protein: CASKQGSGNSPLHF.

The CDR3 bases are TGTGCCAGCAGCTTAGCGGGCCCCGGGAACGAGCAGTACTTC. Protein: CASSLAGPGNEQYF. This chain links TRBV5-6 with TRBJ2-7, with D possibly matching TRBD2 (6 bases). CDR1 and CDR2 from the germline V gene are SGHDT and YYEEEE. Deletions cut 2 bases from V and 5 bases from J, with 14 bases between. The CDR3 contains 14 residues. Drawing the rest from reference TRBV5-6 and TRBJ2-7, the complete variable domain is DAGVTQSPTHLIKTRGQQVTLRCSPKSGHDTVSWYQQALGQGPQFIFQYYEEEERQRGNFPDRFSGHQFPNYSSELNVNALLLGDSALYLCASSLAGPGNEQYFGPGTRLTVT.